Included here is one T cell receptor beta chain sequence, with context. The TRB libraries of cDNA were built by UMI-labeled 5' RACE. For each CDR3 protein, TCRdb gives one entry from its re-call of the 5' RACE reads, without DNA. The sample has under 85,000 distinct CDR3 sequences, and its top ten clones hold approximately 1.5%. The entry originates in a study of CXCR3-negative and CXCR3-positive naive CD8 T cells. This TCR derives from a human donor in good health. Some clones in this sample may be carry-over from other donors' samples. Sequenced sample: naive CXCR3- CD8+ T cells from blood. Indicated subset: CD45RO-CCR7+CD27+CD95- naive CD8+ T cells lacking CXCR3 (TNR3-).

CDR3 protein: CSVENRGNTGELFF. The chain employs TRBV29-1 and TRBJ2-2; TCRdb names TRBD1, which stays unverified in the absence of DNA. The CDR3 covers 14 residues. Per germline, CDR1 SQVTM and CDR2 ANQGSEA.